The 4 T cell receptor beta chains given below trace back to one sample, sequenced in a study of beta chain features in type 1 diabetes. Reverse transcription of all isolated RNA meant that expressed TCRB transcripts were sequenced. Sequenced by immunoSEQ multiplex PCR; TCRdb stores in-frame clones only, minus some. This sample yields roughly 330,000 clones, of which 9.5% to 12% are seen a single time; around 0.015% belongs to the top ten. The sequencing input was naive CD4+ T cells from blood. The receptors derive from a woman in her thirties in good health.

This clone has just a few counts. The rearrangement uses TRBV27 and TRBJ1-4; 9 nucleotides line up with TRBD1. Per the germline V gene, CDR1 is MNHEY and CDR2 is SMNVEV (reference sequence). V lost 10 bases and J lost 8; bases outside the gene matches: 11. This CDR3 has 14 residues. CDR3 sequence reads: CATSLDRGSEKLFF. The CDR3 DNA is TGTGCCACCTCTCTTGACAGGGGGAGCGAAAAACTGTTTTTT.

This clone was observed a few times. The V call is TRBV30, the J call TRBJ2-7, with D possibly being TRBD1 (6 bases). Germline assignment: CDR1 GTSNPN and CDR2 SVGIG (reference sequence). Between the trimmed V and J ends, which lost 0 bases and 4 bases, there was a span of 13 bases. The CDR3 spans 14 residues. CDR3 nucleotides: TGTGCCTGGAGTGTACCTGGGGGCAAGTACGAGCAGTACTTC. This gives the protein CAWSVPGGKYEQYF. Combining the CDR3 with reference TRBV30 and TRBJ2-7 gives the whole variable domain SQTIHQWPATLVQPVGSPLSLECTVEGTSNPNLYWYRQAAGRGLQLLFYSVGIGQISSEVPQNLSASRPQDRQFILSSKKLLLSDSGFYLCAWSVPGGKYEQYFGPGTRLTVT.

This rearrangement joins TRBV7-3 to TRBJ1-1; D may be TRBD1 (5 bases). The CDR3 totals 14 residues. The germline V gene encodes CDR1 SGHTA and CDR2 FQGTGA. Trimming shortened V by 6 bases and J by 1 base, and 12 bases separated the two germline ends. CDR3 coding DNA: TGTGCCAGCAGACTAACCGGACAGAACACTGAAGCTTTCTTT. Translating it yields CASRLTGQNTEAFF. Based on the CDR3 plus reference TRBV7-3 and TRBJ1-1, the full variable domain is GAGVSQTPSNKVTEKGKYVELRCDPISGHTALYWYRQSLGQGPEFLIYFQGTGAADDSGLPNDRFFAVRPEGSVSTLKIQRTERGDSAVYLCASRLTGQNTEAFFGQGTRLTVV.

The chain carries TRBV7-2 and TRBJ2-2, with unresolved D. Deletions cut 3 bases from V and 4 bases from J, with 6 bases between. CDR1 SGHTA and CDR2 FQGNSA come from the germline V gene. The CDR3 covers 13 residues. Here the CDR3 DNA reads TGTGCCAGCAGCTTTCTTCTCACCGGGGAGCTGTTTTTT. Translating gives CASSFLLTGELFF.